The 10 T cell receptor beta chains reported below all come from one sample, sequenced in a study of CD4 T cells in relation to SARS-CoV-2 and coronaviruses. TCRdb's table, derived via immunoSEQ multiplex PCR, lists solely in-frame clones and lacks some. The top ten hold about 30% of the sample, which has under 20,000 clones, over 65% seen once. Before the COVID-19 pandemic, during about 2010-2018, CD4+ T cells were taken from unexposed donors. The cells were cultured for around ten days before CD4+ T cells were isolated. These TCRs' antigens remain unknown. What was sequenced was CD4+ T cells from PBMCs, cultured in vitro. Every receptor here comes from a human donor in good health.

The CDR3 sequence is CASSYGGGNTIYF. CDR3 nucleotide sequence: TGTGCCAGCAGCTACGGGGGAGGAAACACCATATATTTT. The chain recombines TRBV5-5 with TRBJ1-3; perhaps TRBD1 as D (5 bases). V lost 3 bases and J lost 4, with 8 bases in between. Looked up from germline, CDR1 is SGHKS and CDR2 is YYEKEE (reference sequence). The CDR3 has 13 residues.

The rearrangement joins TRBV7-9 to TRBJ1-4; D possibly corresponds to TRBD1 (6 bases). The CDR3 has 15 amino acids. V dropped 5 bases and J dropped 3 bases, with 13 bases sitting between them. The germline gives CDR1 SEHNR, CDR2 FQNEAQ (reference sequence). The CDR3 DNA reads as TGTGCCAGCAGCCCAGGGGCGGGCCCTAATGAAAAACTGTTTTTT. It encodes CASSPGAGPNEKLFF.

The rearrangement uses TRBV9 and TRBJ2-7; D is uncertain. Germline CDR1 SGDLS, CDR2 YYNGEE. Trimming stripped 0 bases from V and 5 bases from J, with 12 bases between. This CDR3 has 14 residues. The CDR3 protein is CASSVGPSLNEQYF. The CDR3 DNA reads TGTGCCAGCAGCGTAGGGCCTTCTTTGAACGAGCAGTACTTC.

The rearrangement uses TRBV28 and TRBJ1-1; TRBD1 might be the D (6 bases). Trimming shortened V by 6 bases and J by 1 base, and 9 bases separated the two germline ends. Germline V gives CDR1 MDHEN, CDR2 SYDVKM. The CDR3 is 13 amino acids. For the CDR3, the DNA is TGTGCCAGCAGCCCGGGACAGAACACTGAAGCTTTCTTT. Amino acids: CASSPGQNTEAFF.

The V call is TRBV6-4, the J call TRBJ2-1; TRBD2 aligns across 12 bases. CDR1 MRHNA and CDR2 SNTAGT come from the germline V gene. This CDR3 is built from 16 residues. The V gene end was trimmed by 0 bases and the J gene end by 4 bases; junction bases not matched to a gene: 1. CDR3 sequence: CASSDSGTSGYNEQFF. The CDR3 DNA reads TGTGCCAGCAGTGACTCTGGGACTAGCGGGTACAATGAGCAGTTCTTC.

The rearrangement joins TRBV2 to TRBJ2-1; D perhaps matches TRBD1 (7 bases). The CDR3 contains 15 residues. Deletions cut 0 bases from V and 6 bases from J, with 12 bases between. Germline CDR1 SNHLY, CDR2 FYNNEI. The CDR3 loop is CASSEAPRGANEQFF. Here the CDR3 DNA reads TGTGCCAGCAGTGAAGCGCCCAGGGGGGCCAATGAGCAGTTCTTC.

The chain carries TRBV6-5 and TRBJ2-1; 9 nucleotides match TRBD1. V was pared by 6 bases and J by 11 bases, with 11 bases of the junction left unmatched. This CDR3 has 14 residues. Germline V gives CDR1 MNHEY, CDR2 SVGAGI. CDR3 in amino acids: CASSRGTGTRKQFF. The CDR3 nucleotides are TGTGCCAGCAGCCGCGGGACAGGGACAAGGAAGCAGTTCTTC.

This rearrangement joins TRBV11-2 to TRBJ2-6, with D perhaps matching TRBD2 (5 bases). CDR3 size: 15 residues. The V end lost 2 bases, the J end lost 4 bases, and 9 bases lay between the germline ends. Germline CDR1 reads SGHAT; CDR2 reads FQNNGV. CDR3 loop: CASSLMRVGANVLTF. In DNA form, the CDR3 reads TGTGCCAGCAGCTTAATGAGGGTCGGGGCCAACGTCCTGACTTTC.

The chain uses TRBV30 and TRBJ1-4; the match to TRBD1 covers 12 bases. CDR1 GTSNPN and CDR2 SVGIG come from the germline V gene (reference sequence). Trimming removed 3 bases from V and 8 bases from J; junction bases left unmatched: 10. This CDR3 has 16 amino acids. The CDR3 nucleotides read TGTGCCTGGAGCCCTCGGGACAGGGGGCTTCGGGAAAAACTGTTTTTT. Protein product: CAWSPRDRGLREKLFF.

This CDR3 reads CASSQDYVGGIDTQYF. In nucleotides, the CDR3 is TGTGCCAGCAGCCAAGATTATGTGGGAGGTATAGATACGCAGTATTTT. The genes are TRBV3-1 (or the pseudogene TRBV3-2) and TRBJ2-3, with a possible D match to TRBD2 (6 bases). Trimming removed 0 bases from V and 5 bases from J, with 15 bases in between. Germline CDR1 and CDR2: LGHDT and YNNKEL (reference sequence). The CDR3 sequence is 16 residues long.